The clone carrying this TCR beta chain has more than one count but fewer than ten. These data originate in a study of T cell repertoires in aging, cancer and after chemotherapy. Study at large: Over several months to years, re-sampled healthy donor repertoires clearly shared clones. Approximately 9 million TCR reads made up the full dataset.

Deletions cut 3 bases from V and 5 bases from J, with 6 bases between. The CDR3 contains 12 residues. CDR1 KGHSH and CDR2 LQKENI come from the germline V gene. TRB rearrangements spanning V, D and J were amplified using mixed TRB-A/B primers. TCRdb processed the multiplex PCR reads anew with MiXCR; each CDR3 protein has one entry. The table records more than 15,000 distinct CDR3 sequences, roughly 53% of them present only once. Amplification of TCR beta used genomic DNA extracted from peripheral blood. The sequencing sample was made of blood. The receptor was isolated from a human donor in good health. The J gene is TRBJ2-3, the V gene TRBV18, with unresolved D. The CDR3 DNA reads TGTGCCAGCTCACCGTTCGGAGATACGCAGTATTTT. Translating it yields CASSPFGDTQYF.